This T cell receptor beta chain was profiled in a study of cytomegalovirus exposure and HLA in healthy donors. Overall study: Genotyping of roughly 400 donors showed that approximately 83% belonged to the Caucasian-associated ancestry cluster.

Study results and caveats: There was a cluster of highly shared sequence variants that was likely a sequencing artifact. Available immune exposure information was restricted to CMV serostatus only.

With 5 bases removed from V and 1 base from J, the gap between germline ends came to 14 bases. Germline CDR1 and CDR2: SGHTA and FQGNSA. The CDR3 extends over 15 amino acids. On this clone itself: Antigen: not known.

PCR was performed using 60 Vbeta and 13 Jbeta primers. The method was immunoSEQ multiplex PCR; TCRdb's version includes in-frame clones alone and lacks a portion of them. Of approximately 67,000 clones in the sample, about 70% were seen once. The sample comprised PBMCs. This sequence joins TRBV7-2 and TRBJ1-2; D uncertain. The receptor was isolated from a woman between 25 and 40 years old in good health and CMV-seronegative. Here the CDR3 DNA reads TGTGCCAGCAGCAAAAACAGCCTAAATAACTATGGCTACACCTTC. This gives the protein CASSKNSLNNYGYTF. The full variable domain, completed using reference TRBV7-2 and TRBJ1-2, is GAGVSQSPSNKVTEKGKDVELRCDPISGHTALYWYRQSLGQGLEFLIYFQGNSAPDKSGLPSDRFSAERTGGSVSTLTIQRTQQEDSAVYLCASSKNSLNNYGYTFGSGTRLTVV.